This TCR beta chain was observed in a study of shared clonotypes between healthy human individuals. Study details: The donor pool was made up of two women and a few men aged 18 to 49. Study results and limitations: The small donor group covered limited genetic and exposure diversity.

Several immunoSEQ 96-well plates shared each subset's DNA, each plate a replicate. Unsorted PBMC DNA sequencing spanned ten immunoSEQ deep assay plates. TCRdb's table, derived via immunoSEQ multiplex PCR, lists solely in-frame clones and lacks some. The sample shows about 490,000 clones, 60% to 80% of them seen only once. This CDR3 region has 15 residues. Trimming removed 4 bases at V and 7 bases at J, with 19 bases between. Germline values: CDR1 SGDLS, CDR2 YYNGEE. In the case of this clone: No antigen is known for it.

This rearrangement joins TRBV9 to TRBJ2-3; either TRBD1 or TRBD2 may supply D (6 bases each). The sequenced sample was PBMCs. This clonotype originated in a woman in her thirties or forties in good health. Some clones in this sample may be carry-over from other donors' samples. The CDR3 region is CASSRPQGGPHTQYF. For the CDR3, the DNA is TGTGCCAGCAGCAGACCCCAAGGGGGGCCCCATACGCAGTATTTT.